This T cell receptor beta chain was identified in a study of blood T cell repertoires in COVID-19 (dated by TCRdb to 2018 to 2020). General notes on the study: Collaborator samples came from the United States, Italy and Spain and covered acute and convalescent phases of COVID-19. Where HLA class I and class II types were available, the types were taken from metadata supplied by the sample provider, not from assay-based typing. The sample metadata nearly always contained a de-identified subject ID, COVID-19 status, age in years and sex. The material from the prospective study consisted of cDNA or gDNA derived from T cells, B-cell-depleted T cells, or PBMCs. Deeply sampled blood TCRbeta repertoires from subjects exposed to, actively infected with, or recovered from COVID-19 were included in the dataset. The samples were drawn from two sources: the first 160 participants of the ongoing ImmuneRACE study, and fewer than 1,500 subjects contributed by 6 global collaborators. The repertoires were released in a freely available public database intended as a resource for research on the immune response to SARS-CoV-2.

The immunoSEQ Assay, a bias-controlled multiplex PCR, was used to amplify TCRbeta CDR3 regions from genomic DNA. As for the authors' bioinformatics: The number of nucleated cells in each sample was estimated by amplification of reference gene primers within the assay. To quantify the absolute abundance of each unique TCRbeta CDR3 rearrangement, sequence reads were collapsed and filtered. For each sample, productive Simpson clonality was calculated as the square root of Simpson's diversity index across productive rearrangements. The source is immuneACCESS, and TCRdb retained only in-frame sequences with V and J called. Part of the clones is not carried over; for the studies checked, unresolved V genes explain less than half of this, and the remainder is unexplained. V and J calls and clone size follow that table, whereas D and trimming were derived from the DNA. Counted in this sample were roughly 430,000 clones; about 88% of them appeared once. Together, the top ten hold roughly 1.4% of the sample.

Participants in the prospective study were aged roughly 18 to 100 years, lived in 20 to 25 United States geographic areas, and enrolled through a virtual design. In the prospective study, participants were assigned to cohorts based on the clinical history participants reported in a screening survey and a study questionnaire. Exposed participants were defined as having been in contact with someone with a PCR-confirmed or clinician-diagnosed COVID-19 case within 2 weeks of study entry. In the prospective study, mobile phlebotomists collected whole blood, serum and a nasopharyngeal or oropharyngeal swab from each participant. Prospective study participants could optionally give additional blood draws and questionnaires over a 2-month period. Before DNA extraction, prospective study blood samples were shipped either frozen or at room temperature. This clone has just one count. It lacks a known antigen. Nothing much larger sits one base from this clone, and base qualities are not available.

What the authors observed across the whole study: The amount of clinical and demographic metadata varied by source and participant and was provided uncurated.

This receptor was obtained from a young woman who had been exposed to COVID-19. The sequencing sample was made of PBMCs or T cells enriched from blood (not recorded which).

The sequence in DNA is TGTGCCAGTAGTCCCGGGACAGGGTTGACCGGGGAGCTGTTTTTT. Its protein reads: CASSPGTGLTGELFF. The receptor chain draws on TRBV19 and TRBJ2-2; 9 bases in the junction line up with TRBD1. Inclusive of the bounding cysteine and phenylalanine, the CDR3 is 15 residues long. The only DNA kept is the CDR3, 45 bases in frame from the first base. Trimming accounts for 5 bases at V and 5 bases at J, while the number of junction bases matched to no gene is 6. The germline V gene (reference sequence) specifies LNHDA as CDR1 and SQIVND as CDR2.